This entry lists 4 T cell receptor beta chains sequenced from one sample in a study of OX40 agonist ivuxolimab in advanced cancers. Sequencing used immunoSEQ multiplex PCR; TCRdb keeps in-frame clones, though not all of them. The table has over 50,000 clones, 85% to 90% seen once; the top ten hold roughly 1.9%. The sequenced sample was CD4+ or CD8+ T cells sorted from blood, obtained in a trial of the OX40 agonist ivuxolimab. These receptors originate from an adult with an advanced solid tumor such as melanoma, head and neck, liver or kidney cancer.

This clone was counted only a few times. The chain is built from TRBV6-5 and TRBJ1-2, with D possibly TRBD1 on 5 matching bases. V lost 6 bases to trimming and J lost 4 bases, with 15 bases between them. From germline, CDR1 is MNHEY and CDR2 SVGAGI. The CDR3 totals 14 residues. The CDR3 here is CASRETGSFYGYTF. In DNA form, the CDR3 reads TGTGCCAGCAGGGAAACAGGAAGCTTCTATGGCTACACCTTC.

The chain carries TRBV5-6 and TRBJ1-6; D remains ambiguous. The germline gives CDR1 SGHDT, CDR2 YYEEEE. Trimming cost V 5 bases and J 8 bases, with 11 bases left between them. CDR3 size: 13 residues. The CDR3 nucleotides are TGTGCCAGCAGTCGAAAGGCTGATTCACCCCTCCACTTT. Amino acids: CASSRKADSPLHF.

The rearrangement joins TRBV6-1 to TRBJ2-1; TRBD1 aligns across 7 bases. The CDR3 is 12 amino acids. Trimming removed 0 bases from V and 13 bases from J; junction bases left unmatched: 3. Germline-derived CDR1 and CDR2 are MNHNS and SASEGT. The CDR3 DNA sequence: TGTGCCAGCAGTGAAGCCCGACAGGGACAGTTCTTC. It encodes CASSEARQGQFF.

J is TRBJ1-1 and V is TRBV14, with D uncertain. CDR1 is SGHDN, CDR2 FVKESK, per germline. There are 13 residues in the CDR3. Trimming removed 0 bases at V and 5 bases at J, with 7 bases between. CDR3 sequence reads: CASSQDWRTEAFF. In DNA, the CDR3 is TGTGCCAGCAGCCAAGATTGGAGGACTGAAGCTTTCTTT.